This entry lists 8 T cell receptor beta chains sequenced from one sample in a study of blood T cell repertoires in COVID-19. The data were produced by immunoSEQ multiplex PCR, yet TCRdb's version contains in-frame clones alone and is incomplete. The sample shows about 220,000 clones, around 80% of them seen only once. Material for sequencing was peripheral blood. The receptor set was obtained from a man aged 30 to 39 with active or convalescent COVID-19.

This clone has just a few counts. V and J are TRBV30 and TRBJ2-5; 9 positions match TRBD2. The CDR3 is 16 amino acids. Trimming removed 5 bases from V and 1 base from J; junction bases left unmatched: 11. The germline CDR1 and CDR2 sequences are GTSNPN and SVGIG (reference sequence). The CDR3 DNA follows: TGTGCCTGGGACGAACAGACTAGCGGTGCCCAAGAGACCCAGTACTTC. Translating it yields CAWDEQTSGAQETQYF.

This sequence joins TRBV4-1 and TRBJ2-7; 9 positions agree with TRBD2. The CDR3 has 17 amino acids. The germline gives CDR1 MGHRA, CDR2 YSYEKL. Trimming cost V 4 bases and J 3 bases; bases outside gene matches: 13. The CDR3: CASSPQISGGGDYEQYF. For the CDR3, the DNA is TGCGCCAGCAGCCCCCAAATCAGTGGCGGGGGGGACTACGAGCAGTACTTC.

In DNA, the CDR3 is TGCGCCAGCAGCCAAGAACCCACAGGGTCCGGGAATTCACCCCTCCACTTT. It encodes CASSQEPTGSGNSPLHF. V is TRBV4-1 and J is TRBJ1-6, with D possibly being TRBD1 (6 bases). The CDR3 runs 17 residues. V was pared by 0 bases and J by 7 bases, with 16 bases between. Per the germline V gene, CDR1 is MGHRA and CDR2 is YSYEKL.

The chain has TRBV6-5 and TRBJ1-1; D is uncertain. From germline, CDR1 is MNHEY and CDR2 SVGAGI. CDR3 length: 13 residues. Trimming removed 7 bases from V and 1 base from J, with 10 bases in between. Written as DNA, the CDR3 is TGTGCCAGCACTTCCCGAGGGAACACTGAAGCTTTCTTT. Translating gives CASTSRGNTEAFF.

The V and J genes are TRBV28 and TRBJ1-5; D perhaps matches TRBD1 (6 bases). This CDR3 contains 14 residues. Germline CDR1 is MDHEN and CDR2 is SYDVKM. Trimming left V 3 bases short and J 7 bases short, with 13 bases between. CDR3 protein: CASSLGRGDQPQHF. The CDR3 nucleotides read TGTGCCAGCAGTTTGGGCAGGGGTGACCAGCCCCAGCATTTT.

This clone was counted a single time. The rearrangement joins TRBV18 to TRBJ2-2; D call uncertain. Germline CDR1 reads KGHSH; CDR2 reads LQKENI. Trimming left V 3 bases short and J 7 bases short, with 9 bases between. The length of the CDR3 is 13 residues. The CDR3 loop reads CASSPVKSGELFF. CDR3 DNA sequence: TGTGCCAGCTCACCGGTCAAGAGCGGGGAGCTGTTTTTT. Full variable domain (remainder filled in from reference TRBV18 and TRBJ2-2): NAGVMQNPRHLVRRRGQEARLRCSPMKGHSHVYWYRQLPEEGLKFMVYLQKENIIDESGMPKERFSAEFPKEGPSILRIQQVVRGDSAAYFCASSPVKSGELFFGEGSRLTVL.

The chain links TRBV19 to TRBJ1-3; no clear D gene. The CDR3 contains 13 residues. CDR1 and CDR2 (germline): LNHDA, SQIVND (reference sequence). V lost 7 bases, J lost 4 bases, and 11 bases lay in between. The CDR3 protein is CASTGNLGNTIYF. The CDR3, as DNA: TGTGCCAGTACCGGGAACCTCGGAAACACCATATATTTT.

This clone was found a few times. The chain combines TRBV5-5 with TRBJ1-3, with 7 bases fitting TRBD1. V gave up 0 bases and J gave up 0 bases; unmatched junction bases: 3. This CDR3 region has 16 residues. Germline CDR1 SGHKS, CDR2 YYEKEE (reference sequence). The CDR3 sequence: CASSLVPGGSGNTIYF. For the CDR3, the DNA is TGTGCCAGCAGCTTGGTTCCAGGGGGCTCTGGAAACACCATATATTTT.